This is a list of T cell receptor beta chains from one sample in a study of siplizumab effects on memory and regulatory T cells. TCRdb's copy holds only in-frame clones and misses some; the assay was immunoSEQ multiplex PCR. The repertoire has about 50,000 clones, about 93% of them found once; the top ten carry 15% to 20%. The specimen sequenced was CD8+ T cells sorted from blood. Source of these receptors: a human donor in good health. CDR3s include the opening cysteine and the closing phenylalanine or tryptophan. The order of the fields is CDR3 protein, V gene.

CASSPVGPGELFF | TRBV7-3
CAISVGLADNEQFF | TRBV10-3
CASSLLRGFYEQYF | TRBV28
CASSLGTGGSYEQYF | TRBV5-6
CASSLARSAGSEQYF | TRBV7-8
CATSAIQGVDNEQFF | TRBV15
CASSQFPRDSNEKLFF | TRBV4-2
CASRLEGAGEQYF | TRBV19
CASSSGTGGSTDTQYF | TRBV7-3
CASSLWGPENTGELFF | TRBV14
CASSLADTEAFF | TRBV28
CASAAGNTIYF | TRBV9
CASSLNPGPLGQYF | TRBV27
CASSLASGSSWGAFF | TRBV11-1
CASSSDYEQYF | TRBV7-9
CASSIADIQYF | TRBV7-9
CASRSDSYNEQFF | TRBV11-2
CASSPGQWTSGNTIYF | TRBV4-1
CASSSAGGGSYAGELFF | TRBV7-9
CASSSRREPQHF | TRBV28
CAIRDTSGRSSYNEQFF | TRBV10-3
CASSMGIGGGNNEQFF | TRBV19
CASRSSPSGANVLTF | TRBV19
CASSETTIYEQYF | TRBV6-1
CASSMGDGNIQYF | TRBV19
CASSKAGADNEQFF | TRBV5-6
CASSPNSDYGYTF | TRBV6-5
CASSSPFWGPDGDTDTQYF | TRBV28
CASSLTRTYENYNEQFF | TRBV7-3